The 30 T cell receptor beta chains in this list originate from one sample, sequenced in a study of T-cell reconstitution after alpha-beta-depleted transplantation in children (dated by TCRdb to the mid-2010s). The library was produced with PCR. The reads were generated on an Illumina HiSeq 2500. Molecular barcoding was employed in the preparation of TCR libraries, with unique molecular identifiers being used to normalize TCRbeta repertoire quantification. Clones were called with MiXCR by TCRdb after fastp trimmed the public reads at Q25, and only in-frame beta chains were retained. Rows are combined by CDR3 protein, so each entry shows the most common genes and DNA. The sample profile shows roughly 200,000 distinct CDR3 sequences; approximately 10% of them were found once. Clones ranked in the top ten supply 28% of the sample. Explained via the paper, the treatment or condition label denotes: allogeneic hematopoietic cell transplantation with graft depleted of TCRalphabeta T cells and CD19 B cells.

Material: PBMCs, obtained before TCRalphabeta/CD19-depleted stem cell transplant. The receptor source for this set is a child under two years old with acute myeloid leukemia, due to receive a stem cell transplant.

In its sample, this clonotype was seen a few times. The chain is built from TRBV30 and TRBJ2-1; 10 bases map to TRBD1. Trimming removed 2 bases from V and 10 bases from J; junction bases left unmatched: 5. In germline, CDR1 is GTSNPN, CDR2 SVGIG (reference sequence). CDR3 size: 13 residues. In nucleotides, the CDR3 is TGTGCCTGGAGTCCGGGACAGGGGACAGAGCAGTTCTTC. The encoded protein is CAWSPGQGTEQFF.

Ten or more counts support this clonotype. V gene TRBV6-5 combines with J gene TRBJ2-3, with 8 bases lining up with TRBD2. Germline CDR1 is MNHEY and CDR2 is SVGAGI. The V gene end was trimmed by 3 bases and the J gene end by 0 bases; junction bases not matched to a gene: 2. The CDR3 is made up of 15 amino acids. CDR3 nucleotides: TGTGCCAGCAGTTATGCTAGCGGGAGCACAGATACGCAGTATTTT. This codes for CASSYASGSTDTQYF.

The sample holds a few counts of this clonotype. V and J are TRBV7-7 and TRBJ2-2; unclear D gene. The CDR3 consists of 15 residues. V gave up 1 base and J gave up 5 bases, with 11 bases separating them. Germline V gene sequence: CDR1 SSHAT, CDR2 FNYEAQ (reference sequence). The CDR3 coding sequence is TGTGCCAGCAGCTTAGGGTTCGGAAAGACCGGGGAGCTGTTTTTT. It codes for CASSLGFGKTGELFF.

This clonotype was observed many times. The genes are TRBV4-1 and TRBJ1-6; 9 nucleotides line up with TRBD1. The CDR3 sequence is 16 residues long. J was trimmed by 7 bases and V by 1 base; bases with no gene match: 5. Germline V lookup: CDR1 MGHRA, CDR2 YSYEKL. The CDR3 reads CASSQGVDRGNSPLHF. The DNA of the CDR3 is TGCGCCAGCAGCCAAGGGGTGGACAGGGGAAATTCACCCCTCCACTTT.

The sample holds many counts of this clonotype. CDR3 amino acids: CATSRGLAGAYSTDTQYF. As DNA, the CDR3 is TGTGCCACCAGCAGAGGACTAGCGGGGGCCTATAGCACAGATACGCAGTATTTT. This chain connects TRBV15 to TRBJ2-3; 12 bases map to TRBD2. Germline V gene data show CDR1 as LNHNV and CDR2 as YYDKDF (reference sequence). V dropped 1 base and J dropped 0; count of bases not matched to a gene: 5. The CDR3 spans 18 residues.

This clonotype has a count of ten or more. This rearrangement joins TRBV20-1 to TRBJ1-4; possible D gene TRBD1, 5 bases. The CDR3 extends over 14 amino acids. The germline gives CDR1 DFQATT, CDR2 SNEGSKA (reference sequence). Trimming stripped 6 bases from V and 2 bases from J, with 13 bases between. This CDR3 reads CSAPRGGTNEKLFF. CDR3 bases: TGCAGTGCCCCTCGTGGGGGGACTAATGAAAAACTGTTTTTT.

This clonotype occurred many times. The rearrangement joins TRBV4-1 to TRBJ2-1; 9 bases agree with TRBD2. The V gene's germline CDR1 is MGHRA and CDR2 YSYEKL. The CDR3 has 14 residues. The ends lost 5 bases at V and 8 bases at J; junction bases unmatched: 7. The chain's CDR3 is CASSAGLAPDEQFF. CDR3 DNA: TGCGCCAGCAGCGCGGGACTAGCTCCGGATGAGCAGTTCTTC.

The chain joins TRBV4-3 to TRBJ1-1; D not certain. V gave up 0 bases and J gave up 2 bases, with 10 bases separating them. Germline V gives CDR1 LGHNA, CDR2 YSLEER. CDR3 length: 15 residues. The CDR3 coding sequence is TGCGCCAGCAGCCAAGAGGCCCGCTTTAACACTGAAGCTTTCTTT. Its protein is CASSQEARFNTEAFF.

This clonotype showed up many times. This chain uses TRBV29-1 with TRBJ2-2; D possibly corresponds to TRBD1 (5 bases). V dropped 7 bases and J dropped 5 bases, with 14 bases sitting between them. Germline V CDR1 and CDR2: SQVTM, ANQGSEA. This CDR3 spans 13 amino acids. CDR3 residues: CSGDSGKTGELFF. The CDR3 DNA sequence: TGCAGCGGAGATTCAGGGAAGACCGGGGAGCTGTTTTTT.

This clonotype was seen repeatedly, ten times or more. The chain joins TRBV10-3 to TRBJ2-1; 7 nucleotides match TRBD2. CDR1 is ENHRY, CDR2 SYGVKD, per germline. The CDR3 extends over 17 amino acids. V shed 0 bases and J 0 bases; nucleotides not matched to a gene: 5. CDR3 residues: CAISESQRDSSYNEQFF. The CDR3 DNA sequence: TGTGCCATCAGTGAGTCCCAGCGGGACTCCTCCTACAATGAGCAGTTCTTC.

This clonotype was detected ten times or more. The chain combines TRBV3-1 with TRBJ2-7, with TRBD1 identical over 7 bases. The ends lost 4 bases at V and 1 base at J; junction bases unmatched: 7. The CDR3 length is 15 residues. Germline V gives CDR1 LGHDT, CDR2 YNNKEL (reference sequence). CDR3 sequence reads: CASSPIGDSSYEQYF. Written as DNA, the CDR3 is TGTGCCAGCAGCCCAATTGGGGACAGTTCCTACGAGCAGTACTTC.

This clonotype has ten or more counts. This sequence joins TRBV5-1 and TRBJ2-1, with no clear D. Germline CDR1 reads SGHRS; CDR2 reads YFSETQ. The CDR3 totals 15 residues. V lost 0 bases to trimming and J lost 7 bases, with 14 bases between them. The CDR3 DNA follows: TGCGCCAGCAGCTTGGAGACCGCGGTCCTGAATGAGCAGTTCTTC. Its translation is CASSLETAVLNEQFF. Full variable domain (rest looked up from reference TRBV5-1 and TRBJ2-1): KAGVTQTPRYLIKTRGQQVTLSCSPISGHRSVSWYQQTPGQGLQFLFEYFSETQRNKGNFPGRFSGRQFSNSRSEMNVSTLELGDSALYLCASSLETAVLNEQFFGPGTRLTVL.

This clonotype occurred many times. The chain is built from TRBV19 and TRBJ1-5; 9 bases are shared with TRBD1. V lost 6 bases to trimming and J lost 2 bases; unmatched junction nucleotides: 17. This CDR3 has 19 amino acids. CDR1 LNHDA and CDR2 SQIVND come from the germline V gene (reference sequence). CDR3 DNA sequence: TGTGCCAGTAGCCCCGCGGGATACAGGGGGCTTAGGGGCAATCAGCCCCAGCATTTT. Protein: CASSPAGYRGLRGNQPQHF.

In its sample, this clonotype was seen many times. The chain uses TRBV4-3 and TRBJ1-6; no firm D call. Trimming stripped 0 bases from V and 2 bases from J, with 11 bases between. The CDR3 has 17 amino acids. Germline lookup yields CDR1 LGHNA and CDR2 YSLEER. CDR3 sequence (DNA): TGCGCCAGCAGCCAAGAGGGTGGCAGGCCCTATAATTCACCCCTCCACTTT. Its translation is CASSQEGGRPYNSPLHF.

A few counts support this clonotype. The J gene is TRBJ2-3, the V gene TRBV19, with D possibly being TRBD2 (5 bases). The CDR3 has 13 amino acids. Trimming cost V 9 bases and J 2 bases, with 12 bases left between them. CDR1 and CDR2 (germline): LNHDA, SQIVND (reference sequence). CDR3: CASTKEVTDTQYF. In DNA, the CDR3 is TGTGCCAGCACAAAGGAGGTCACAGATACGCAGTATTTT. Using reference TRBV19 and TRBJ2-3 for the parts outside the CDR3, the full variable domain is DGGITQSPKYLFRKEGQNVTLSCEQNLNHDAMYWYRQDPGQGLRLIYYSQIVNDFQKGDIAEGYSVSREKKESFPLTVTSAQKNPTAFYLCASTKEVTDTQYFGPGTRLTVL.

This clonotype was seen only a few times. CDR3 sequence: CASRGQGRGTEAFF. CDR3 bases: TGTGCCAGCAGGGGACAGGGGAGGGGCACTGAAGCTTTCTTT. The rearrangement uses TRBV2 and TRBJ1-1; 10 bases are shared with TRBD1. The V segment lost 6 bases and the J segment 4 bases; nucleotides outside the gene matches: 5. The CDR3 covers 14 residues. Germline V lookup: CDR1 SNHLY, CDR2 FYNNEI.

This clonotype was counted at least ten times. The chain's CDR3 is CASSLSFPGNTIYF. Written as DNA, the CDR3 is TGTGCCAGCAGTTTATCCTTTCCCGGAAACACCATATATTTT. This sequence joins TRBV27 and TRBJ1-3; D is unclear. The CDR3 is 14 amino acids. Trimming removed 0 bases from V and 4 bases from J, with 7 bases in between. Looked up from germline, CDR1 is MNHEY and CDR2 is SMNVEV (reference sequence).

This clonotype was seen repeatedly, ten times or more. The rearrangement joins TRBV10-1 to TRBJ1-5; D remains ambiguous. The V end lost 5 bases, the J end lost 5 bases, and 10 bases lay between the germline ends. Per the germline V gene, CDR1 is WNHNN and CDR2 is SYGVQD (reference sequence). The CDR3 is 13 residues long. CDR3 in amino acids: CASSMTIDQPQHF. The CDR3 nucleotides read TGCGCCAGCAGTATGACGATCGATCAGCCCCAGCATTTT.

At least ten counts were recorded for this clonotype. This chain joins TRBV5-1 and TRBJ1-3, with unresolved D. Between the trimmed V and J ends, which lost 5 bases and 0 bases, there was a span of 6 bases. CDR1 and CDR2 from the germline V gene are SGHRS and YFSETQ. This CDR3 region has 13 residues. CDR3 region: CASRSSSGNTIYF. The DNA of the CDR3 is TGCGCCAGCAGGAGCTCCTCTGGAAACACCATATATTTT.

The sample holds many counts of this clonotype. The chain couples TRBV12-3 or TRBV12-4 to TRBJ1-5, with TRBD1 matching over 9 bases. The J segment lost 6 bases and the V segment lost 6 bases, leaving 9 bases of the junction unmatched. The CDR3 has 15 residues. CDR3 sequence reads: CASSPQDRGSQPQHF. CDR3 nucleotides: TGTGCCAGCAGCCCCCAAGACAGGGGGAGTCAGCCCCAGCATTTT.

This clonotype was recorded at least ten times. The chain recombines TRBV24-1 with TRBJ2-1, with a possible D match to TRBD2 (6 bases). Germline values: CDR1 KGHDR, CDR2 SFDVKD. The CDR3 contains 14 residues. Trimming cost V 5 bases and J 7 bases, with 14 bases left between them. DNA for the CDR3: TGTGCCACCAGTGTCCTGGGGGGTTCTAATGAGCAGTTCTTC. Its protein product is CATSVLGGSNEQFF.

This clonotype showed up many times. The chain uses TRBV13 and TRBJ2-7, with D tentatively TRBD2 (7 bases). This CDR3 spans 15 amino acids. Germline V lookup: CDR1 PRHDT, CDR2 FYEKMQ (reference sequence). V dropped 5 bases and J dropped 3 bases, with 17 bases sitting between them. CDR3 nucleotide sequence: TGTGCCAGCAGCCCCGGTTCGGGGGGCCTCTACGAGCAGTACTTC. It encodes CASSPGSGGLYEQYF.

Note on this clonotype: This sequence may be a read error, since a much larger clone differs from it by one base. This chain links TRBV3-1 with TRBJ1-5; 8 nucleotides line up with TRBD1. The CDR3 runs 15 residues. In germline, CDR1 is LGHDT, CDR2 YNNKEL (reference sequence). V was clipped by 8 bases and J by 2 bases; unmatched bases: 8. CDR3 region: CASCPTGQGNQPQHF. As DNA, the CDR3 is TGTGCCAGCTGCCCGACGGGACAGGGCAATCAGCCCCAGCATTTT.

This clonotype was counted at least ten times. The V call is TRBV12-3 or TRBV12-4, the J call TRBJ2-6; no clear D. V gave up 3 bases and J gave up 7 bases, with 7 bases separating them. The CDR3 covers 13 residues. The CDR3 bases are TGTGCCAGCAGTTTCGACGGAGCCAACGTCCTGACTTTC. Translation gives CASSFDGANVLTF.

This clonotype was counted many times. The rearrangement joins TRBV27 to TRBJ2-3, with D possibly TRBD2 on 6 matching bases. V lost 10 bases and J lost 8, with 13 bases in between. Germline CDR1 and CDR2: MNHEY and SMNVEV (reference sequence). The CDR3 extends over 11 amino acids. The CDR3 DNA follows: TGTGCCACCTTGGGCGGGGTTACGCAGTATTTT. Translated: CATLGGVTQYF.

This rearrangement joins TRBV28 to TRBJ2-5, with TRBD2 matching 13 bases. J gave up 6 bases and V 5 bases, and 6 bases lay outside the gene matches. The CDR3 runs to 15 residues. Germline CDR1 and CDR2: MDHEN and SYDVKM. DNA for the CDR3: TGTGCCAGCAGTCCCCGACTAGCGGGGGGAAAGACCCAGTACTTC. Translating it yields CASSPRLAGGKTQYF.

This clonotype was counted ten times or more. The chain recombines TRBV7-2 with TRBJ2-2; D is unresolved. This CDR3 has 14 residues. Between the trimmed V and J ends, which lost 0 bases and 7 bases, there was a span of 9 bases. Germline CDR1 and CDR2: SGHTA and FQGNSA. The CDR3, as DNA: TGTGCCAGCAGCTTAGCGGCTCTTGGCGGGGAGCTGTTTTTT. Its protein product is CASSLAALGGELFF.

This clonotype was detected a few times. The V and J genes are TRBV5-1 and TRBJ1-1; 7 bases match TRBD1. The germline gives CDR1 SGHRS, CDR2 YFSETQ. V was clipped by 7 bases and J by 4 bases; unmatched bases: 7. This CDR3 is built from 13 residues. The CDR3 reads CASGDSRSTEAFF. The CDR3 nucleotides are TGCGCCAGCGGGGACAGTAGGAGCACTGAAGCTTTCTTT.

The table lists this clonotype with many counts. CDR3 loop: CASSPPLRGTEAFF. CDR3 nucleotide sequence: TGTGCCAGCTCACCACCCCTCAGAGGCACTGAAGCTTTCTTT. V gene TRBV18 combines with J gene TRBJ1-1; D uncertain. The germline V gene has CDR1 KGHSH and CDR2 LQKENI. The V gene lost 0 bases and the J gene lost 4 bases, with 9 bases spanning the gap. This CDR3 spans 14 amino acids. Filled out from reference TRBV18 and TRBJ1-1, the complete variable domain reads NAGVMQNPRHLVRRRGQEARLRCSPMKGHSHVYWYRQLPEEGLKFMVYLQKENIIDESGMPKERFSAEFPKEGPSILRIQQVVRGDSAAYFCASSPPLRGTEAFFGQGTRLTVV.

This clonotype was counted many times. CDR3 region: CAGRQGSISGYTF. For the CDR3, the DNA is TGTGCCGGCCGACAGGGTTCTATCTCTGGCTACACCTTC. V and J are TRBV30 and TRBJ1-2; 7 nucleotides line up with TRBD1. The CDR3 has 13 amino acids. The ends lost 8 bases at V and 7 bases at J; junction bases unmatched: 13. Germline V gene lookup returns CDR1 GTSNPN and CDR2 SVGIG (reference sequence).